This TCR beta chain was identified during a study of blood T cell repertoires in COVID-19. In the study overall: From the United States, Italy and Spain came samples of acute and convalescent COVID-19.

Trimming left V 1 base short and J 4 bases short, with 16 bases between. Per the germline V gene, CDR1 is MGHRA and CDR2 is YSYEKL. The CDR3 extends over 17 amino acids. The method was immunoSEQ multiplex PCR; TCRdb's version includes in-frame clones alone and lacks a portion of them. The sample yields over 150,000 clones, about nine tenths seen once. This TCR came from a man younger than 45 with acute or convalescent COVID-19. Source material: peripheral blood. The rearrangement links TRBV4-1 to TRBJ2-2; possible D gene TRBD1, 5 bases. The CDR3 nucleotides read TGCGCCAGCAGCCAAGTAAGTGGCAGGGCAATCACCGGGGAGCTGTTTTTT. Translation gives CASSQVSGRAITGELFF.